This TCR beta chain is from a study of shared clonotypes between healthy human individuals. The study's findings and limits: Rarefaction revealed incomplete sorted-subset sequencing despite large depth.

A word on this clone: Its antigen is unknown.

Some clones are missing from TCRdb's copy, which holds only in-frame ones; the method was immunoSEQ multiplex PCR. The sample consists of 950,000 to 1,100,000 clones, about 77% of them appearing once. Per germline, CDR1 SNHLY and CDR2 FYNNEI. V lost 1 base, J lost 1 base, and 8 bases lay in between. CDR3 length equals 15 residues. The clonotype comes from a man aged 18 to 30 in good health. Material: memory CD4+ T cells sorted from blood. Subset meaning: CD45RA-negative fraction. The rearrangement links TRBV2 to TRBJ1-5; no definite D call. CDR3 in amino acids: CASSEDWRSNQPQHF. DNA of the CDR3: TGTGCCAGCAGTGAAGATTGGCGGAGCAATCAGCCCCAGCATTTT.